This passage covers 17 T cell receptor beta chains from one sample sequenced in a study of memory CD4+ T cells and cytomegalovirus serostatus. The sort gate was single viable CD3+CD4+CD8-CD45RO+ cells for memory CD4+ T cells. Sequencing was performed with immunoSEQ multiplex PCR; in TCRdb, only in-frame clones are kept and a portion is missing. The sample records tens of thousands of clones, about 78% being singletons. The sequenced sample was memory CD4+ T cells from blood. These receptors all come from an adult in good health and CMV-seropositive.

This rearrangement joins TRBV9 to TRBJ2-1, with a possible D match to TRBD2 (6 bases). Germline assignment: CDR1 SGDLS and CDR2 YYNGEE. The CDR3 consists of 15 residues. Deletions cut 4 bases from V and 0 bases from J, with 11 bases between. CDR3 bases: TGTGCCAGCAGCCCTTCGGGGGACTCCTACAATGAGCAGTTCTTC. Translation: CASSPSGDSYNEQFF. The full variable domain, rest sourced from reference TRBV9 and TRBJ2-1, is DSGVTQTPKHLITATGQRVTLRCSPRSGDLSVYWYQQSLDQGLQFLIQYYNGEERAKGNILERFSAQQFPDLHSELNLSSLELGDSALYFCASSPSGDSYNEQFFGPGTRLTVL.

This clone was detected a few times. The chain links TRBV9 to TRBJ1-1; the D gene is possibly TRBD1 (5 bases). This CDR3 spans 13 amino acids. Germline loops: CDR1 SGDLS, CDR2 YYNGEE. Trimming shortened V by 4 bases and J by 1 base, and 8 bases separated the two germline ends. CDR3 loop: CASSPGGNTEAFF. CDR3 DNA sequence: TGTGCCAGCAGCCCTGGGGGGAACACTGAAGCTTTCTTT.

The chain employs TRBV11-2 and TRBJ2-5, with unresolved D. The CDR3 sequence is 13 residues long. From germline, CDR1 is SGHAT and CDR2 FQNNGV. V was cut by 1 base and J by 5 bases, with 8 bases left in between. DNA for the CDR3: TGTGCCAGCAGCTTAGGGTTCCGGGAGACCCAGTACTTC. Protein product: CASSLGFRETQYF. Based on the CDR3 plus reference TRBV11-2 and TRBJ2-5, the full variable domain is EAGVAQSPRYKIIEKRQSVAFWCNPISGHATLYWYQQILGQGPKLLIQFQNNGVVDDSQLPKDRFSAERLKGVDSTLKIQPAKLEDSAVYLCASSLGFRETQYFGPGTRLLVL.

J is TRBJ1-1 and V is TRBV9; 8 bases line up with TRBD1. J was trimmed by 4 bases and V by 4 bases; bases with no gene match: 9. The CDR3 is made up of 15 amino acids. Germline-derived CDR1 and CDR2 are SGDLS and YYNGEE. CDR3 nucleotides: TGTGCCAGCAGCTCCGCAGGGGGCCGGAGCACTGAAGCTTTCTTT. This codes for CASSSAGGRSTEAFF.

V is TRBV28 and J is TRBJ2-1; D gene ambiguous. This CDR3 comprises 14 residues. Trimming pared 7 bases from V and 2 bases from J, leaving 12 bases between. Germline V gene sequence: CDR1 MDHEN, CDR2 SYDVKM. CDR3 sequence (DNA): TGTGCCAGCAACTCCCAAGCTCCCTACAATGAGCAGTTCTTC. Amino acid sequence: CASNSQAPYNEQFF.

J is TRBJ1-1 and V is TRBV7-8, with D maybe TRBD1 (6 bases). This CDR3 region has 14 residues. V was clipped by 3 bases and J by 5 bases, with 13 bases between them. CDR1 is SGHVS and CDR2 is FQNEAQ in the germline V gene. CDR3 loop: CASSFPGARTEAFF. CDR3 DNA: TGTGCCAGCAGCTTTCCGGGGGCGAGGACTGAAGCTTTCTTT.

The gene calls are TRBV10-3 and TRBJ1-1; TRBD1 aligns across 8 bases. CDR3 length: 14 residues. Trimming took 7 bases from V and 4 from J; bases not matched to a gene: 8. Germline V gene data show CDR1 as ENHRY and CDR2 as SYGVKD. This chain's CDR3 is CAIKTDRESTEAFF. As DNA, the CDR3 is TGTGCCATCAAGACGGACAGGGAGAGCACTGAAGCTTTCTTT.

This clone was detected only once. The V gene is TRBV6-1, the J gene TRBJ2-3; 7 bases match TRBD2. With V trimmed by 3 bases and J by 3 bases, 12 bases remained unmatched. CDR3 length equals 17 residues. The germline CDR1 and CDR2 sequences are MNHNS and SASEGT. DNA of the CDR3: TGTGCCAGCAGTGAGTCGGTAGGAGCGGGACGAACAGATACGCAGTATTTT. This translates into CASSESVGAGRTDTQYF.

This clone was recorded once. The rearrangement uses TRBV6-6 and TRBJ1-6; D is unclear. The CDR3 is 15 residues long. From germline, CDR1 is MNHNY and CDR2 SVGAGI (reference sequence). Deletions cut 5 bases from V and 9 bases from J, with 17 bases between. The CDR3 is CASSNPKAQASPLHF. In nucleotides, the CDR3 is TGTGCCAGCAGTAACCCCAAGGCCCAAGCTTCACCCCTCCACTTT.

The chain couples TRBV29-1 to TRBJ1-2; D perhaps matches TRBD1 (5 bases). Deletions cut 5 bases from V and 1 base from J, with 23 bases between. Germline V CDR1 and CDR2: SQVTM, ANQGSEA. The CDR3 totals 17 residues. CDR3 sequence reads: CSVTGTGDEALNYGYTF. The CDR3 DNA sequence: TGCAGCGTTACGGGAACAGGCGATGAAGCTCTTAACTATGGCTACACCTTC.

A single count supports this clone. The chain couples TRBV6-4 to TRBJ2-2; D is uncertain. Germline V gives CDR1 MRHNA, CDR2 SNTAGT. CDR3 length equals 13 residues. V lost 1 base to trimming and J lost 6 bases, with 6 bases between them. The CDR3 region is CASSDWLAGELFF. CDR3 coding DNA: TGTGCCAGCAGTGACTGGTTGGCCGGGGAGCTGTTTTTT.

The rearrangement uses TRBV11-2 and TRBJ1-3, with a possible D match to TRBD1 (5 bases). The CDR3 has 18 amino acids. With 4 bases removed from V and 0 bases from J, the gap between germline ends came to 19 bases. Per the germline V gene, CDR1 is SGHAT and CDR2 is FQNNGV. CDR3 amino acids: CASSSTFQTAFSGNTIYF. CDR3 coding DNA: TGTGCCAGCAGCTCAACGTTCCAGACAGCCTTCTCTGGAAACACCATATATTTT.

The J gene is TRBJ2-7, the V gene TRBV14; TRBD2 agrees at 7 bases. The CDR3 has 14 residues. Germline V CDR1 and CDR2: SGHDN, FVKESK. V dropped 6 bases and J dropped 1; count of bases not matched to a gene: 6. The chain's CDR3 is CASSGAGLSYEQYF. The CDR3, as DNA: TGTGCCAGCAGTGGAGCGGGGCTATCCTACGAGCAGTACTTC.

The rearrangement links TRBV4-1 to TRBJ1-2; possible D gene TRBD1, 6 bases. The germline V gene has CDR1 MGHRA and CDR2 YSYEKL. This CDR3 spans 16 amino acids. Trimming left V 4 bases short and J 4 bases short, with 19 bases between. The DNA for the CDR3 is TGCGCCAGCAGCCCTCGGGACATAGATGACGGCTATGGCTACACCTTC. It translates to CASSPRDIDDGYGYTF.

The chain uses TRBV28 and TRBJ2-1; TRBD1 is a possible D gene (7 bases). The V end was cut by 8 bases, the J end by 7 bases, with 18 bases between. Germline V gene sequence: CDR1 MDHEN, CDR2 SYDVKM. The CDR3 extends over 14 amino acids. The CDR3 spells CASVGGFRGNEQFF. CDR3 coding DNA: TGTGCCAGCGTTGGGGGGTTCAGGGGGAATGAGCAGTTCTTC.

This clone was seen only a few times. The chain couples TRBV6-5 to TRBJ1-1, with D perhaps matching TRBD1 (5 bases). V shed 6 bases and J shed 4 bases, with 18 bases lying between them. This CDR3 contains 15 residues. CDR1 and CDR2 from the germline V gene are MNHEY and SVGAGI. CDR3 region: CASSPWAGTPTEAFF. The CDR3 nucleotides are TGTGCCAGCAGCCCATGGGCAGGGACGCCCACTGAAGCTTTCTTT.

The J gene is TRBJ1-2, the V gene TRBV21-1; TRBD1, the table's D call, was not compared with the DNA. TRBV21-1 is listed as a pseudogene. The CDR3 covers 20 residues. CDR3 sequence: CASSNHGQRLCDESPHGYTF. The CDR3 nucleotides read TGTGCCAGCAGCAATCACGGACAGCGCCTCTGTGATGAGTCCCCCCATGGCTACACCTTC.